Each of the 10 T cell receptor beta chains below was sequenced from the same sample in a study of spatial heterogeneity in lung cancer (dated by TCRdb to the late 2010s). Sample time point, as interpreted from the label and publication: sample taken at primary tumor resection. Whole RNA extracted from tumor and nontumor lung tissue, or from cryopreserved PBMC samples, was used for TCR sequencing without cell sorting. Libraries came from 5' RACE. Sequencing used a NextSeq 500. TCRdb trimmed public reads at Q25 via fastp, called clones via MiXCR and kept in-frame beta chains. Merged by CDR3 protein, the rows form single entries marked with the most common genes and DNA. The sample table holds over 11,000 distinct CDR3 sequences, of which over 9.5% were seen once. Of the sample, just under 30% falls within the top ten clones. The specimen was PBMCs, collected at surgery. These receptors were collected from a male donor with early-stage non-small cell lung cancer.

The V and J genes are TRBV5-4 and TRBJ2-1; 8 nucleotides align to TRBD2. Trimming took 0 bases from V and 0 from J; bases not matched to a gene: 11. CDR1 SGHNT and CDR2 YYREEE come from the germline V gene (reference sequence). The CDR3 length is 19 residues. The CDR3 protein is CASSLGPTSARPSYNEQFF. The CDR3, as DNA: TGTGCCAGCAGCTTGGGTCCGACTAGCGCAAGACCCTCCTACAATGAGCAGTTCTTC.

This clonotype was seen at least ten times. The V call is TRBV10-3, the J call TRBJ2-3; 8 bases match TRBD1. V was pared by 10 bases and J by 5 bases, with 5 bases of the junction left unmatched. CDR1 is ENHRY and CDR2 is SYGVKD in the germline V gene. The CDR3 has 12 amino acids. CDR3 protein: CATGQGGDTQYF. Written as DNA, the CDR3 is TGTGCCACCGGACAGGGCGGAGATACGCAGTATTTT.

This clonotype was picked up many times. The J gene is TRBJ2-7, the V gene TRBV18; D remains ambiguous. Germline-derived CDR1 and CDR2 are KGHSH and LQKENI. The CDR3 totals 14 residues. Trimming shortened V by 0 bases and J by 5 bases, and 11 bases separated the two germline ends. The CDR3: CASSPPGLGDEQYF. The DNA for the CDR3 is TGTGCCAGCTCACCACCGGGTCTAGGTGACGAGCAGTACTTC.

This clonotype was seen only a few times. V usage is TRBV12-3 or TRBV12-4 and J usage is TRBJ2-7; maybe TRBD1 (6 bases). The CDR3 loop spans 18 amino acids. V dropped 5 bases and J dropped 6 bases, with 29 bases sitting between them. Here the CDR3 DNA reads TGTGCCAGCAGTGGGCCTCCGGGACACCTTGGACGTGTCGTCGAGCAGTACTTC. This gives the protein CASSGPPGHLGRVVEQYF.

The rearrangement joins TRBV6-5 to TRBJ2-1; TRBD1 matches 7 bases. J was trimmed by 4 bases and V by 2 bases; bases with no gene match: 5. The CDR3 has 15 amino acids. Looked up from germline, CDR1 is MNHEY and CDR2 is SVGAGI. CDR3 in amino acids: CASSYDRARYNEQFF. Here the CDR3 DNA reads TGTGCCAGCAGTTACGACAGGGCGCGATACAATGAGCAGTTCTTC.

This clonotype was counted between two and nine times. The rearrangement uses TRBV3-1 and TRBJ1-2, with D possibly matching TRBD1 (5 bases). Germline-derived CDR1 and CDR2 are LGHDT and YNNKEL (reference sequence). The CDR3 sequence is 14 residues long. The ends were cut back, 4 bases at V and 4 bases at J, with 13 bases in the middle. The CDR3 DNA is TGTGCCAGCAGCCCACCAGGCGACAGCTATGGCTACACCTTC. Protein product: CASSPPGDSYGYTF.

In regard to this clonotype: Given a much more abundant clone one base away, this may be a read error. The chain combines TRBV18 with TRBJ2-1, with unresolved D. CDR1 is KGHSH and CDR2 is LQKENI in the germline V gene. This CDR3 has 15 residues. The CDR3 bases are TGTGTCAGCTCACCCGAGTTGGCGGTACCGGCGTCCTGGTTCTTC. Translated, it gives CVSSPELAVPASWFF.

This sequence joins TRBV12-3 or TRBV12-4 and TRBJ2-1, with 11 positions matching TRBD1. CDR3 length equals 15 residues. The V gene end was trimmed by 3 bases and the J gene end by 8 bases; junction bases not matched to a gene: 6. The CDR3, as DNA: TGTGCCAGCAGTTTTAGGACAGGGGGCACCGATGAGCAGTTCTTC. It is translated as CASSFRTGGTDEQFF.

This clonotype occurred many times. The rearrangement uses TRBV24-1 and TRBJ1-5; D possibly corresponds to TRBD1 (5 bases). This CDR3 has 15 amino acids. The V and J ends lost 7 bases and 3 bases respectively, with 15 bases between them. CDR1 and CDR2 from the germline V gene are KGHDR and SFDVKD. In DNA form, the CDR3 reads TGTGCCACCAGGAGGGACGGAAGCGCCAATCAGCCCCAGCATTTT. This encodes CATRRDGSANQPQHF.

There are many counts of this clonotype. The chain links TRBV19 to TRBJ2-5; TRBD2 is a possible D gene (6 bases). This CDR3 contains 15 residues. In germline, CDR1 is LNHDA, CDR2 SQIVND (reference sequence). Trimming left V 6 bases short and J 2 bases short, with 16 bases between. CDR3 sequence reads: CASRREAAQQETQYF. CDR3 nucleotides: TGTGCCAGTAGGAGGGAGGCAGCTCAACAAGAGACCCAGTACTTC.